The 6 T cell receptor beta chains below come from one sample, sequenced in a study of blood T cell repertoires in COVID-19. TCRdb's table, derived via immunoSEQ multiplex PCR, lists solely in-frame clones and lacks some. This sample has under 200,000 clones, with roughly 85% found just once. Sample: PBMCs or T cells enriched from blood (not recorded which). These receptors were taken from a man in his fifties or sixties who had recovered from COVID-19.

DNA of the CDR3: TGTGCCAGCAGCCTGGGCGTTAGCGGGAACAATGAGCAGTTCTTC. It codes for CASSLGVSGNNEQFF. The genes are TRBV5-4 and TRBJ2-1, with 8 bases aligning to TRBD2. With V trimmed by 4 bases and J by 5 bases, 8 bases remained unmatched. The CDR3 is made up of 15 amino acids. CDR1 and CDR2 (germline): SGHNT, YYREEE (reference sequence).

The chain combines TRBV7-2 with TRBJ2-7; weak D call: TRBD2 (5 bases). Trimming removed 10 bases from V and 0 bases from J, with 16 bases in between. This CDR3 comprises 14 residues. Germline values: CDR1 SGHTA, CDR2 FQGNSA. The CDR3 nucleotides are TGTGCCACCGCGTTGGAGGCCAGCTCCTACGAGCAGTACTTC. Encoded protein: CATALEASSYEQYF.

The chain joins TRBV19 to TRBJ2-3, with 8 positions matching TRBD2. Germline V gene sequence: CDR1 LNHDA, CDR2 SQIVND (reference sequence). V was pared by 2 bases and J by 2 bases, with 3 bases of the junction left unmatched. CDR3 length equals 15 residues. CDR3 loop: CASSINSGNTDTQYF. For the CDR3, the DNA is TGTGCCAGTAGTATAAATAGCGGGAACACAGATACGCAGTATTTT.

Only a few counts were recorded for this clone. The CDR3 DNA reads as TGTGCCAGCAGCCAAGAGACAGGAGTAGTGTCACCCCTCCACTTT. It codes for CASSQETGVVSPLHF. J is TRBJ1-6 and V is TRBV14; possible D gene TRBD1, 6 bases. The CDR3 extends over 15 amino acids. Germline V gene sequence: CDR1 SGHDN, CDR2 FVKESK. The ends were cut back, 0 bases at V and 10 bases at J, with 13 bases in the middle.

The chain couples TRBV5-4 to TRBJ1-6; TRBD1 matches at 10 bases. The CDR3 is made up of 15 amino acids. Germline V gene lookup returns CDR1 SGHNT and CDR2 YYREEE (reference sequence). J was trimmed by 10 bases and V by 4 bases; bases with no gene match: 8. This CDR3 reads CASSTPGQGSSPLHF. The CDR3 nucleotides are TGTGCCAGCAGCACTCCGGGACAGGGGTCGTCACCCCTCCACTTT.

The rearrangement joins TRBV5-1 to TRBJ2-7; 10 bases agree with TRBD1. V shed 4 bases, J shed 2 bases, and the junction held 6 bases outside the gene matches. Germline V CDR1 and CDR2: SGHRS, YFSETQ. This CDR3 has 15 residues. The CDR3 region has the DNA TGCGCCAGCAGCCCACGGACAGGGGGAGCCTACGAGCAGTACTTC. It translates to CASSPRTGGAYEQYF.